The present T cell receptor beta chain was sequenced within a study of response to subunit inactivated influenza vaccine. J gave up 2 bases and V 7 bases, and 8 bases lay outside the gene matches. The CDR3 runs 14 residues. Germline CDR1 is SQVTM and CDR2 is ANQGSEA. This clonotype was seen a handful of times. One entry per CDR3 protein, called by TCRdb with MiXCR from the RT-PCR reads. The sample consists of 650,000 to 800,000 distinct CDR3 sequences, about 18% of them appearing once. This TCR was sampled from a man aged 50-60 years who received an inactivated influenza vaccine. The V and J genes are TRBV29-1 and TRBJ2-1, with TRBD2 matching over 7 bases. The sample here was PBMCs from blood, taken 5 days after vaccination. The CDR3 loop is CSAKLAPTYNEQFF. The DNA of the CDR3 is TGCAGCGCCAAACTAGCGCCTACCTACAATGAGCAGTTCTTC.